Reported below is one TCR beta chain. The data belong to a study of blood T cell repertoires in COVID-19. CDR1 and CDR2 from the germline V gene are SGHTA and FQGTGA. Trimming took off 5 bases at V and 1 base at J, with 12 bases between the two ends. The CDR3 has 15 amino acids. The table came from immunoSEQ multiplex PCR; TCRdb's copy has only in-frame clones and leaves some out. This sample yields under 300,000 clones, of which about 83% are seen a single time; 9.4% belongs to the top ten. The source is a woman aged 50 to 65 who had recovered from COVID-19. Material: peripheral blood. V gene TRBV7-3 combines with J gene TRBJ2-1; perhaps TRBD1 as D (6 bases). CDR3 nucleotides: TGTGCCAGCAGCCCGACACAGGGATCCTACAATGAGCAGTTCTTC. This encodes CASSPTQGSYNEQFF.